Here is one T cell receptor beta chain with its context. Other nucleotide sequences from this sample produce the same CDR3. This sample is part of a study of shared clonotypes between healthy human individuals. Researchers sequenced unsorted PBMC DNA using ten immunoSEQ deep assay plates. Clones were read by immunoSEQ multiplex PCR, and TCRdb kept only the in-frame ones, dropping some. The sample contains about 460,000 clones, roughly four fifths of which appear only once. The study used approximately 92 million PBMCs per unsorted sample for genomic DNA. This receptor was taken from a woman in her 40s in good health. Some clones in this sample may be carry-over from other donors' samples. Sequenced input: PBMCs.

For the CDR3, the DNA is TGTGCCAGCAGTTTTAGGAGGAGCTCCTACAATGAGCAGTTCTTC. This encodes CASSFRRSSYNEQFF. The rearrangement uses TRBV27 and TRBJ2-1, with a tentative D call TRBD2 (5 bases). The germline V gene encodes CDR1 MNHEY and CDR2 SMNVEV (reference sequence). This CDR3 contains 15 residues. The ends were cut back, 3 bases at V and 0 bases at J, with 9 bases in the middle.